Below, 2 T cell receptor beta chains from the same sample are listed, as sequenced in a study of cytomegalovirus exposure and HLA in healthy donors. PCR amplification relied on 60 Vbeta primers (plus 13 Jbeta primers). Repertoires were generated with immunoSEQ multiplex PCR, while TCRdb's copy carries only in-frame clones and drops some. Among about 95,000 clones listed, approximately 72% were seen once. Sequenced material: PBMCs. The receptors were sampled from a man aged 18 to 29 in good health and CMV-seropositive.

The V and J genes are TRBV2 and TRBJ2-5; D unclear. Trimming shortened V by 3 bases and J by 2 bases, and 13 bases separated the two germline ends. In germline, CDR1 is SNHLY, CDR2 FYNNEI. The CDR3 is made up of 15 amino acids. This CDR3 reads CASSDPSRPQETQYF. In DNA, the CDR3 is TGTGCCAGCAGTGATCCCTCTAGGCCTCAAGAGACCCAGTACTTC.

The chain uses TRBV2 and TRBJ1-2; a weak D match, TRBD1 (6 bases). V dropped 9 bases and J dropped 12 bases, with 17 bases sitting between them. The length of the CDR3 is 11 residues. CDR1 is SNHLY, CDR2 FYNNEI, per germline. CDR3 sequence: CARLTGEINTF. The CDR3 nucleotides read TGTGCCAGGCTGACAGGCGAAATTAACACCTTC.